The 27 T cell receptor beta chains reported below all come from one sample, sequenced in a study of control samples from healthy donors and cancer patients. Produced via immunoSEQ multiplex PCR; TCRdb's table is partial and in-frame only. The sample holds 95,000 to 150,000 clones, around 92% seen once. The sample comprised PBMCs. The origin of the receptors is a man older than 75 with head and neck cancer.

J is TRBJ2-2 and V is TRBV6-5, with D possibly TRBD2 on 6 matching bases. The CDR3 covers 15 residues. Per germline, CDR1 MNHEY and CDR2 SVGAGI. V dropped 2 bases and J dropped 0 bases, with 7 bases sitting between them. The CDR3: CASSYRRANTGELFF. In nucleotides, the CDR3 is TGTGCCAGCAGTTACAGGAGGGCGAACACCGGGGAGCTGTTTTTT.

The chain joins TRBV2 to TRBJ1-2; D uncertain. The length of the CDR3 is 13 residues. The germline CDR1 and CDR2 sequences are SNHLY and FYNNEI. V was pared by 2 bases and J by 2 bases, with 6 bases between. In DNA form, the CDR3 reads TGTGCCAGCAGTGAAACAGAAAACTATGGCTACACCTTC. Its protein is CASSETENYGYTF. The variable domain in full, with the rest retrieved from reference TRBV2 and TRBJ1-2, is EPEVTQTPSHQVTQMGQEVILRCVPISNHLYFYWYRQILGQKVEFLVSFYNNEISEKSEIFDDQFSVERPDGSNFTLKIRSTKLEDSAMYFCASSETENYGYTFGSGTRLTVV.

The genes are TRBV7-9 and TRBJ2-1; perhaps TRBD2 as D (6 bases). The CDR3 is 15 amino acids. Between the trimmed V and J ends, which lost 5 bases and 5 bases, there was a span of 16 bases. Germline assignment: CDR1 SEHNR and CDR2 FQNEAQ (reference sequence). CDR3 loop: CASSPWREPDNEQFF. In DNA form, the CDR3 reads TGTGCCAGCAGCCCCTGGAGGGAACCGGACAATGAGCAGTTCTTC.

This chain links TRBV18 with TRBJ1-1; no firm D call. Germline V gene data show CDR1 as KGHSH and CDR2 as LQKENI. V lost 3 bases and J 1 base, leaving 6 bases between the germline ends. The CDR3 loop spans 13 amino acids. CDR3 loop: CASSPPGNTEAFF. In DNA form, the CDR3 reads TGTGCCAGCTCACCTCCAGGGAACACTGAAGCTTTCTTT.

The genes are TRBV7-9 and TRBJ2-3; D assignment may be TRBD1 or TRBD2 (5 bases each). V dropped 5 bases and J dropped 2 bases, with 17 bases sitting between them. This CDR3 comprises 16 residues. Germline assignment: CDR1 SEHNR and CDR2 FQNEAQ (reference sequence). The CDR3 here is CASSPGASPNTDTQYF. The CDR3 DNA sequence: TGTGCCAGCAGCCCTGGGGCTAGCCCTAACACAGATACGCAGTATTTT.

The chain joins TRBV6-5 to TRBJ2-7, with TRBD1 matching over 9 bases. CDR3 length: 15 residues. The germline V gene has CDR1 MNHEY and CDR2 SVGAGI. With 5 bases clipped from V and 3 bases from J, the junction kept 8 bases outside the gene matches. The chain's CDR3 is CASSLAGTGSYEQYF. CDR3 nucleotide sequence: TGTGCCAGCAGTCTCGCCGGGACAGGGAGCTACGAGCAGTACTTC.

The rearrangement links TRBV9 to TRBJ2-1; no clear D gene. This CDR3 comprises 15 residues. Germline V CDR1 and CDR2: SGDLS, YYNGEE. V dropped 3 bases and J dropped 8 bases, with 18 bases sitting between them. This CDR3 reads CASSGGGSPNYEQFF. CDR3 sequence (DNA): TGTGCCAGCAGCGGTGGCGGTTCCCCAAATTATGAGCAGTTCTTC.

The chain has TRBV11-2 and TRBJ2-1, with 9 bases matching TRBD2. The CDR3 is 14 amino acids. J was trimmed by 8 bases and V by 4 bases; bases with no gene match: 6. Germline lookup yields CDR1 SGHAT and CDR2 FQNNGV. The CDR3 nucleotides read TGTGCCAGCAGCTCGCGGGGGGGCGGGCATGAGCAGTTCTTC. Encoded protein: CASSSRGGGHEQFF.

The rearrangement uses TRBV4-2 and TRBJ2-5, with 8 bases aligning to TRBD2. Germline V gives CDR1 LGHNA, CDR2 YNFKEQ. The trim removed 4 bases at V and 4 bases at J, leaving 14 bases unmatched. The CDR3 length is 17 residues. CDR3 nucleotides: TGTGCCAGCAGCCTGCGGGGGGCCGAGATAGTAGGAGAGACCCAGTACTTC. Amino acid sequence: CASSLRGAEIVGETQYF.

The genes are TRBV6-2 or TRBV6-3 and TRBJ2-7; unclear D gene. Per the germline V gene, CDR1 is MNHEY and CDR2 is SVGEGT. This CDR3 is 16 amino acids long. V was pared by 0 bases and J by 0 bases, with 12 bases between. The CDR3 loop is CASSYSIPRASYEQYF. The CDR3, as DNA: TGTGCCAGCAGTTACTCGATACCCCGGGCCTCCTACGAGCAGTACTTC.

The J gene is TRBJ2-2, the V gene TRBV7-6; TRBD2 matches at 10 bases. V lost 2 bases, J lost 6 bases, and 0 bases stayed unmatched. The CDR3 runs to 14 residues. CDR1 SGHVS and CDR2 FNYEAQ come from the germline V gene. CDR3 sequence: CASSLLAGAGELFF. The CDR3 DNA reads TGTGCCAGCAGCTTACTAGCGGGGGCCGGGGAGCTGTTTTTT.

J is TRBJ1-2 and V is TRBV12-3 or TRBV12-4; tentatively, D is TRBD1 (6 bases). The V and J ends lost 3 bases and 4 bases respectively, with 9 bases between them. The CDR3 extends over 13 amino acids. The DNA of the CDR3 is TGTGCCAGCAGTTTCGGAGGGGGCTATGGCTACACCTTC. This translates into CASSFGGGYGYTF.

V and J are TRBV5-1 and TRBJ1-1; D uncertain. The CDR3 length is 14 residues. Trimming removed 4 bases from V and 0 bases from J, with 10 bases in between. CDR1 and CDR2 from the germline V gene are SGHRS and YFSETQ. In DNA form, the CDR3 reads TGCGCCAGCAGCGTAGACGGCCTGAACACTGAAGCTTTCTTT. Protein product: CASSVDGLNTEAFF. Full variable domain (outside the CDR3, taken from reference TRBV5-1 and TRBJ1-1): KAGVTQTPRYLIKTRGQQVTLSCSPISGHRSVSWYQQTPGQGLQFLFEYFSETQRNKGNFPGRFSGRQFSNSRSEMNVSTLELGDSALYLCASSVDGLNTEAFFGQGTRLTVV.

This sequence joins TRBV25-1 and TRBJ2-3; 13 bases agree with TRBD2. This CDR3 has 18 amino acids. Losses at the gene ends were 0 bases for V and 1 base for J; bases not matched to a gene: 4. CDR1 MGHDK and CDR2 SYGVNS come from the germline V gene. Here the CDR3 reads CASSEYRTSGSGTDTQYF. CDR3 coding DNA: TGTGCCAGCAGTGAATACAGGACTAGCGGGAGCGGCACAGATACGCAGTATTTT.

This chain joins TRBV6-5 and TRBJ2-7, with TRBD1 matching 7 bases. J was trimmed by 6 bases and V by 0 bases; bases with no gene match: 2. From germline, CDR1 is MNHEY and CDR2 SVGAGI. CDR3 length: 13 amino acids. CDR3 coding DNA: TGTGCCAGCAGTTACTCGGCAGGGGGCGAGCAGTACTTC. It yields the protein CASSYSAGGEQYF.

The rearrangement joins TRBV7-9 to TRBJ1-2; 8 nucleotides match TRBD1. This CDR3 region has 17 residues. Trimming removed 5 bases from V and 3 bases from J; junction bases left unmatched: 14. Looked up from germline, CDR1 is SEHNR and CDR2 is FQNEAQ (reference sequence). This CDR3 is CASSPQRDRQGHYGYTF. The CDR3 DNA sequence: TGTGCCAGCAGCCCCCAGAGAGATCGACAGGGGCACTATGGCTACACCTTC.

The V and J genes are TRBV2 and TRBJ1-2; D call uncertain. CDR3 length: 13 residues. V shed 4 bases and J shed 4 bases, with 10 bases lying between them. Germline loops: CDR1 SNHLY, CDR2 FYNNEI. CDR3 in DNA: TGTGCCAGCAGTGGGGGTTCCAGCTATGGCTACACCTTC. Protein product: CASSGGSSYGYTF.

This chain uses TRBV6-2 or TRBV6-3 with TRBJ2-1; 8 bases are shared with TRBD1. Unmatched junction bases numbered 11, after V lost 5 bases and J lost 5 bases. The CDR3 runs 16 residues. Per germline, CDR1 MNHEY and CDR2 SVGEGT. The CDR3 sequence: CASSPPRDRGNNEQFF. The CDR3 coding sequence is TGTGCCAGCAGTCCCCCCCGAGACAGGGGCAACAATGAGCAGTTCTTC.

The rearrangement joins TRBV7-9 to TRBJ1-4; D gene uncertain. Looked up from germline, CDR1 is SEHNR and CDR2 is FQNEAQ (reference sequence). This CDR3 contains 13 residues. The V end lost 4 bases, the J end lost 8 bases, and 11 bases lay between the germline ends. DNA of the CDR3: TGTGCCAGCAGCTCGCCTAACTTGGAAAAACTGTTTTTT. Translated, it gives CASSSPNLEKLFF. Variable domain in full (rest from reference TRBV7-9 and TRBJ1-4): DTGVSQNPRHKITKRGQNVTFRCDPISEHNRLYWYRQTLGQGPEFLTYFQNEAQLEKSRLLSDRFSAERPKGSFSTLEIQRTEQGDSAMYLCASSSPNLEKLFFGSGTQLSVL.

The chain employs TRBV2 and TRBJ1-4, with D unclear. Germline V gives CDR1 SNHLY, CDR2 FYNNEI. Deletions cut 9 bases from V and 3 bases from J, with 14 bases between. CDR3 length: 14 amino acids. The CDR3 here is CASIQDGSNEKLFF. The CDR3 DNA follows: TGTGCCAGTATCCAGGACGGATCTAATGAAAAACTGTTTTTT.

CDR3: CASSLDQGDNSPLHF. DNA for the CDR3: TGTGCCAGCAGCTTAGATCAGGGAGATAATTCACCCCTCCACTTT. The chain couples TRBV7-2 to TRBJ1-6; D possibly corresponds to TRBD1 (5 bases). Germline V CDR1 and CDR2: SGHTA, FQGNSA. This CDR3 contains 15 residues. V was clipped by 1 base and J by 5 bases, with 9 bases between them.

This clone has only one observation. The genes are TRBV7-2 and TRBJ2-5, with D perhaps matching TRBD2 (5 bases). CDR1 SGHTA and CDR2 FQGNSA come from the germline V gene. This CDR3 region has 13 residues. The V and J ends lost 7 bases and 5 bases respectively, with 14 bases between them. The CDR3 coding sequence is TGTGCCAGCACCCGAGGCCCGGGGGAGACCCAGTACTTC. This translates into CASTRGPGETQYF.

This rearrangement joins TRBV29-1 to TRBJ2-7, with 7 bases lining up with TRBD1. This CDR3 is 13 amino acids long. Germline V gene data show CDR1 as SQVTM and CDR2 as ANQGSEA. Unmatched junction bases numbered 6, after V lost 4 bases and J lost 3 bases. Here the CDR3 reads CSVGGQNFYEQYF. Here the CDR3 DNA reads TGCAGCGTTGGGGGACAGAATTTCTACGAGCAGTACTTC.

This sequence joins TRBV30 and TRBJ1-5; D is undetermined. Trimming shortened V by 2 bases and J by 7 bases, and 9 bases separated the two germline ends. The CDR3 has 12 amino acids. Germline-derived CDR1 and CDR2 are GTSNPN and SVGIG (reference sequence). This CDR3 is CAWSIRGQPQHF. The CDR3 coding sequence is TGTGCCTGGAGTATACGCGGCCAGCCCCAGCATTTT.

A few counts support this clone. The gene calls are TRBV5-4 and TRBJ1-5; D is perhaps TRBD1 (5 bases). This CDR3 region has 13 residues. Per the germline V gene, CDR1 is SGHNT and CDR2 is YYREEE (reference sequence). With 2 bases removed from V and 4 bases from J, the gap between germline ends came to 7 bases. The CDR3 loop reads CASSFQGNQPQHF. The CDR3 nucleotides are TGTGCCAGCAGCTTCCAGGGTAATCAGCCCCAGCATTTT. Full variable domain (rest looked up from reference TRBV5-4 and TRBJ1-5): ETGVTQSPTHLIKTRGQQVTLRCSSQSGHNTVSWYQQALGQGPQFIFQYYREEENGRGNFPPRFSGLQFPNYSSELNVNALELDDSALYLCASSFQGNQPQHFGDGTRLSIL.

V is TRBV7-2 and J is TRBJ2-2; possible D gene TRBD1, 6 bases. V was cut by 3 bases and J by 2 bases, with 16 bases left in between. This CDR3 comprises 17 residues. Germline V gives CDR1 SGHTA, CDR2 FQGNSA. The CDR3 sequence is CASSFSRDKANTGELFF. The CDR3 DNA is TGTGCCAGCAGCTTCAGTCGGGACAAAGCCAACACCGGGGAGCTGTTTTTT.

The chain links TRBV27 to TRBJ1-2, with D maybe TRBD1 (5 bases). The CDR3 sequence is 14 residues long. Germline loops: CDR1 MNHEY, CDR2 SMNVEV (reference sequence). V was pared by 0 bases and J by 7 bases, with 12 bases between. For the CDR3, the DNA is TGTGCCAGCAGTTTATCCGTCGGGGCGGGTGGCTACACCTTC. Encoded protein: CASSLSVGAGGYTF.